Below, 26 T cell receptor beta chains from the same sample are listed, as sequenced in a study of blood T cell repertoires in COVID-19. TCRdb's copy holds only in-frame clones and misses some; the assay was immunoSEQ multiplex PCR. The repertoire holds about 18,000 clones, with around nine tenths as singletons. Sequencing was done on a sample of peripheral blood. The receptors originated from a human donor in a cohort sampled during active COVID-19.

The chain has TRBV3-1 (or the pseudogene TRBV3-2) and TRBJ2-1; unclear D gene. The V end was cut by 4 bases, the J end by 5 bases, with 9 bases between. This CDR3 is built from 13 residues. Germline V gene data show CDR1 as LGHDT and CDR2 as YNNKEL (reference sequence). CDR3 residues: CASSPKPDNEQFF. The CDR3 DNA reads TGTGCCAGCAGCCCGAAACCAGACAATGAGCAGTTCTTC.

The chain combines TRBV5-4 with TRBJ1-2; D not resolved. Looked up from germline, CDR1 is SGHNT and CDR2 is YYREEE (reference sequence). There are 13 residues in the CDR3. V lost 2 bases to trimming and J lost 8 bases, with 13 bases between them. CDR3 in amino acids: CASSFSLREGYTF. The CDR3 nucleotides are TGTGCCAGCAGCTTTTCTCTGAGGGAAGGCTACACCTTC. Filled out from reference TRBV5-4 and TRBJ1-2, the complete variable domain reads ETGVTQSPTHLIKTRGQQVTLRCSSQSGHNTVSWYQQALGQGPQFIFQYYREEENGRGNFPPRFSGLQFPNYSSELNVNALELDDSALYLCASSFSLREGYTFGSGTRLTVV.

CDR3 sequence: CASSFDGSTFNEQFF. CDR3 in DNA: TGTGCCAGCAGCTTTGACGGGAGTACTTTCAATGAGCAGTTCTTC. The J gene is TRBJ2-1, the V gene TRBV7-2, with a tentative D call TRBD2 (6 bases). Per the germline V gene, CDR1 is SGHTA and CDR2 is FQGNSA. Trimming cost V 3 bases and J 6 bases, with 15 bases left between them. The length of the CDR3 is 15 residues. Based on the CDR3 plus reference TRBV7-2 and TRBJ2-1, the full variable domain is GAGVSQSPSNKVTEKGKDVELRCDPISGHTALYWYRQSLGQGLEFLIYFQGNSAPDKSGLPSDRFSAERTGGSVSTLTIQRTQQEDSAVYLCASSFDGSTFNEQFFGPGTRLTVL.

The chain recombines TRBV7-2 with TRBJ2-7; 9 bases are a match to TRBD1. Germline V gene data show CDR1 as SGHTA and CDR2 as FQGNSA. CDR3 length: 15 residues. The trim removed 0 bases at V and 3 bases at J, leaving 3 bases unmatched. This CDR3 is CASSLAGTGFYEQYF. Here the CDR3 DNA reads TGTGCCAGCAGCTTAGCCGGGACAGGGTTCTACGAGCAGTACTTC.

The rearrangement joins TRBV24-1 to TRBJ1-4; 10 nucleotides line up with TRBD1. V shed 6 bases and J 4 bases; nucleotides not matched to a gene: 10. The CDR3 covers 17 residues. Germline V gene data show CDR1 as KGHDR and CDR2 as SFDVKD. Here the CDR3 reads CATSRAGTGVYNEKLFF. In nucleotides, the CDR3 is TGTGCCACCAGTAGGGCCGGGACAGGGGTTTATAATGAAAAACTGTTTTTT.

The rearrangement links TRBV24-1 to TRBJ2-1, with 10 nucleotides matching TRBD2. Germline values: CDR1 KGHDR, CDR2 SFDVKD. The V segment lost 4 bases and the J segment 5 bases; nucleotides outside the gene matches: 7. CDR3 length: 16 amino acids. The CDR3 loop is CATSEPSGSEDNEQFF. The CDR3 DNA is TGTGCCACCAGTGAACCTAGCGGGAGCGAGGACAATGAGCAGTTCTTC.

The chain employs TRBV12-3 or TRBV12-4 and TRBJ2-5; 11 bases fit TRBD2. CDR3 size: 13 residues. V gave up 8 bases and J gave up 5 bases; unmatched junction bases: 4. CDR3 sequence: CASGASGRETQYF. The CDR3 DNA is TGTGCCAGCGGGGCTAGCGGGAGGGAGACCCAGTACTTC.

J is TRBJ2-5 and V is TRBV9, with 10 nucleotides matching TRBD2. V shed 0 bases and J 5 bases; nucleotides not matched to a gene: 7. Germline V gene lookup returns CDR1 SGDLS and CDR2 YYNGEE. The CDR3 loop spans 16 amino acids. CDR3 region: CASSVGASGSPETQYF. The CDR3, as DNA: TGTGCCAGCAGCGTAGGGGCTAGCGGGAGCCCGGAGACCCAGTACTTC. Together with reference TRBV9 and TRBJ2-5, the CDR3 gives the full variable domain: DSGVTQTPKHLITATGQRVTLRCSPRSGDLSVYWYQQSLDQGLQFLIQYYNGEERAKGNILERFSAQQFPDLHSELNLSSLELGDSALYFCASSVGASGSPETQYFGPGTRLLVL.

The CDR3 DNA reads as TGTGCCAGCGGCCGGAGTGATTACGGAAACACCATATATTTT. It codes for CASGRSDYGNTIYF. The chain is built from TRBV28 and TRBJ1-3; D remains unclear. This CDR3 is 14 amino acids long. The germline gives CDR1 MDHEN, CDR2 SYDVKM. The V end lost 8 bases, the J end lost 4 bases, and 15 bases lay between the germline ends.

The chain links TRBV11-2 to TRBJ1-4; a possible D gene is TRBD1 (5 bases). Trimming removed 2 bases from V and 7 bases from J, with 11 bases in between. The germline CDR1 and CDR2 sequences are SGHAT and FQNNGV. This CDR3 has 14 amino acids. CDR3 amino acids: CASSLQPGFEKLFF. Here the CDR3 DNA reads TGTGCCAGCAGCTTACAACCAGGGTTTGAAAAACTGTTTTTT.

The rearrangement joins TRBV29-1 to TRBJ2-7; 11 bases are shared with TRBD2. The CDR3 runs to 13 residues. V gave up 4 bases and J gave up 2 bases; unmatched junction bases: 1. Per the germline V gene, CDR1 is SQVTM and CDR2 is ANQGSEA. CDR3 bases: TGCAGCGTTGTGGGACTAGCGGCCTACGAGCAGTACTTC. It specifies CSVVGLAAYEQYF.

The J gene is TRBJ2-7, the V gene TRBV27; D is perhaps TRBD1 (6 bases). There are 14 residues in the CDR3. The V gene's germline CDR1 is MNHEY and CDR2 SMNVEV (reference sequence). Trimming left V 8 bases short and J 6 bases short, with 20 bases between. Here the CDR3 reads CASRVGGSWGEQYF. As DNA, the CDR3 is TGTGCCAGCCGCGTAGGGGGTTCCTGGGGCGAGCAGTACTTC.

The rearrangement joins TRBV7-2 to TRBJ1-1, with D possibly matching TRBD1 (6 bases). Germline V gives CDR1 SGHTA, CDR2 FQGNSA. This CDR3 comprises 15 residues. Deletions cut 0 bases from V and 7 bases from J, with 15 bases between. The CDR3 region is CASSLAGGAYGEAFF. Here the CDR3 DNA reads TGTGCCAGCAGCTTAGCGGGGGGGGCGTATGGTGAAGCTTTCTTT.

The chain recombines TRBV6-1 with TRBJ2-5, with 12 bases lining up with TRBD2. J gave up 5 bases and V 0 bases, and 4 bases lay outside the gene matches. Per the germline V gene, CDR1 is MNHNS and CDR2 is SASEGT. The CDR3 sequence is 16 residues long. The CDR3 region is CASSEALAGGTETQYF. DNA of the CDR3: TGTGCCAGCAGTGAAGCCCTAGCGGGAGGGACGGAGACCCAGTACTTC.

This clone was counted a single time. The chain is built from TRBV29-1 and TRBJ1-2; possible D gene TRBD1, 6 bases. The CDR3 has 11 residues. Looked up from germline, CDR1 is SQVTM and CDR2 is ANQGSEA. V lost 5 bases and J 4 bases, leaving 8 bases between the germline ends. CDR3 in DNA: TGCAGCGTTACAGGGACCTATGGCTACACCTTC. Amino acid sequence: CSVTGTYGYTF. Drawing the rest from reference TRBV29-1 and TRBJ1-2, the complete variable domain is SAVISQKPSRDICQRGTSLTIQCQVDSQVTMMFWYRQQPGQSLTLIATANQGSEATYESGFVIDKFPISRPNLTFSTLTVSNMSPEDSSIYLCSVTGTYGYTFGSGTRLTVV.

The chain combines TRBV5-3 with TRBJ2-7; D is possibly TRBD2 (5 bases). TRBV5-3 qualifies as an ORF whose function is uncertain. V lost 0 bases and J 3 bases, leaving 10 bases between the germline ends. The CDR3 consists of 14 residues. As DNA, the CDR3 is TGTGCCAGAAGCTTGGCGCGGGCCCTCTACGAGCAGTACTTC. It translates to CARSLARALYEQYF.

The chain uses TRBV7-2 and TRBJ2-5; TRBD2 aligns across 7 bases. CDR1 and CDR2 (germline): SGHTA, FQGNSA. The CDR3 runs 11 residues. Trimming took 8 bases from V and 5 from J; bases not matched to a gene: 2. The CDR3 loop reads CASSRGETQYF. In nucleotides, the CDR3 is TGTGCCAGCTCGCGGGGGGAGACCCAGTACTTC. Complete variable domain (other parts from reference TRBV7-2 and TRBJ2-5): GAGVSQSPSNKVTEKGKDVELRCDPISGHTALYWYRQSLGQGLEFLIYFQGNSAPDKSGLPSDRFSAERTGGSVSTLTIQRTQQEDSAVYLCASSRGETQYFGPGTRLLVL.

This clone was observed a handful of times. The chain recombines TRBV6-5 with TRBJ1-2; 7 positions match TRBD1. The CDR3 is 15 residues long. Germline V gene lookup returns CDR1 MNHEY and CDR2 SVGAGI. After removal of 2 bases from V and 5 bases from J, the junction contained 8 bases not matched to a gene. CDR3 nucleotides: TGTGCCAGCAGTTACCGCACGACAGGGCTGTATGGCTACACCTTC. This sequence encodes CASSYRTTGLYGYTF.

The sample holds a few counts of this clone. V is TRBV19 and J is TRBJ2-1, with TRBD2 matching over 12 bases. The V gene end was trimmed by 4 bases and the J gene end by 7 bases; junction bases not matched to a gene: 2. There are 14 residues in the CDR3. From germline, CDR1 is LNHDA and CDR2 SQIVND (reference sequence). In nucleotides, the CDR3 is TGTGCCAGTAGTAAGACTAGCGGGAGAAATGAGCAGTTCTTC. Its translation: CASSKTSGRNEQFF. Complete variable domain (other parts from reference TRBV19 and TRBJ2-1): DGGITQSPKYLFRKEGQNVTLSCEQNLNHDAMYWYRQDPGQGLRLIYYSQIVNDFQKGDIAEGYSVSREKKESFPLTVTSAQKNPTAFYLCASSKTSGRNEQFFGPGTRLTVL.

The chain employs TRBV7-9 and TRBJ1-2, with unresolved D. The CDR3 is made up of 14 amino acids. Germline CDR1 is SEHNR and CDR2 is FQNEAQ (reference sequence). V was cut by 4 bases and J by 5 bases, with 14 bases left in between. The CDR3 DNA reads TGTGCCAGCAGCTCACCATCTGATCGGTATGGCTACACCTTC. Protein: CASSSPSDRYGYTF.

This clone was seen once. The V and J genes are TRBV28 and TRBJ2-6, with 7 bases fitting TRBD1. CDR1 and CDR2 (germline): MDHEN, SYDVKM. Trimming cost V 6 bases and J 1 base; bases outside gene matches: 6. CDR3 length: 16 residues. The DNA for the CDR3 is TGTGCCAGCAGAACAGGGGCCCTTTCTGGGGCCAACGTCCTGACTTTC. As protein: CASRTGALSGANVLTF.

The V gene is TRBV10-3, the J gene TRBJ1-1; 8 bases agree with TRBD1. V trimming: 8 bases; J trimming: 3 bases; junction bases outside the gene matches: 2. This CDR3 region has 12 residues. Germline assignment: CDR1 ENHRY and CDR2 SYGVKD. The CDR3 here is CAISDRDTEAFF. CDR3 nucleotides: TGTGCCATCTCGGACAGGGACACTGAAGCTTTCTTT.

This chain joins TRBV5-4 and TRBJ2-7, with D possibly TRBD1 on 6 matching bases. The CDR3 consists of 15 residues. Germline lookup yields CDR1 SGHNT and CDR2 YYREEE (reference sequence). Between the trimmed V and J ends, which lost 3 bases and 6 bases, there was a span of 19 bases. As DNA, the CDR3 is TGTGCCAGCAGCTGGGTAACAGGGAGATCAGGCGAGCAGTACTTC. Encoded protein: CASSWVTGRSGEQYF.

The CDR3 protein is CASGQRGGGETQYF. The CDR3 DNA follows: TGTGCCAGCGGACAGCGGGGCGGGGGAGAGACCCAGTACTTC. This sequence joins TRBV6-5 and TRBJ2-5; perhaps TRBD2 as D (7 bases). This CDR3 is 14 amino acids long. V was shortened by 8 bases and J by 4 bases, with 17 bases between the two germline ends. Germline CDR1 is MNHEY and CDR2 is SVGAGI.

This clone appeared a few times. The rearrangement links TRBV10-1 to TRBJ1-6; TRBD1 aligns across 8 bases. The V and J ends lost 0 bases and 0 bases, in that order; junction bases with no gene match: 10. This CDR3 has 20 residues. From germline, CDR1 is WNHNN and CDR2 SYGVQD (reference sequence). Here the CDR3 reads CASSESKGLRGRSYNSPLHF. CDR3 sequence (DNA): TGCGCCAGCAGTGAGTCGAAAGGCCTCAGGGGGCGCTCCTATAATTCACCCCTCCACTTT.

The chain uses TRBV19 and TRBJ1-2; 9 bases fit TRBD1. Trimming removed 6 bases from V and 5 bases from J; junction bases left unmatched: 10. The CDR3 is made up of 15 amino acids. Germline V gene sequence: CDR1 LNHDA, CDR2 SQIVND (reference sequence). The CDR3 sequence is CASRPGTGFGYGYTF. In DNA form, the CDR3 reads TGTGCCAGTAGACCCGGGACAGGGTTCGGATATGGCTACACCTTC.